Below are 9 T cell receptor beta chains sequenced from a single sample in a study of cytomegalovirus exposure and HLA in healthy donors. The PCR made use of 60 Vbeta and 13 Jbeta primers. Generated by immunoSEQ multiplex PCR, the TCRdb table keeps only in-frame clones and is missing some. The table has about 180,000 clones, roughly 80% seen once. The material sequenced was PBMCs. Receptor source: a man aged 40-55 years in good health and CMV-seronegative.

The chain has TRBV6-6 and TRBJ2-7, with D tentatively TRBD2 (6 bases). V lost 10 bases and J lost 4, with 17 bases in between. There are 13 residues in the CDR3. Germline V gives CDR1 MNHNY, CDR2 SVGAGI (reference sequence). CDR3 sequence: CATHGTGLYEQYF. CDR3 nucleotide sequence: TGTGCCACCCACGGGACTGGGCTATACGAGCAGTACTTC.

The chain has TRBV6-6 and TRBJ2-1, with 8 nucleotides matching TRBD2. Germline values: CDR1 MNHNY, CDR2 SVGAGI (reference sequence). This CDR3 is built from 14 residues. Unmatched junction bases numbered 9, after V lost 6 bases and J lost 8 bases. CDR3 nucleotide sequence: TGTGCCAGCAGAACTAGCGGTAAACGGGATGAGCAGTTCTTC. This codes for CASRTSGKRDEQFF.

This chain joins TRBV9 and TRBJ2-5; the match to TRBD2 covers 10 bases. This CDR3 spans 16 amino acids. The junction had 10 bases not matched to a gene; V was cut back by 4 bases and J by 4 bases. Germline CDR1 SGDLS, CDR2 YYNGEE. Here the CDR3 reads CASSFLAGEFGETQYF. The CDR3 coding sequence is TGTGCCAGCAGCTTTCTAGCGGGAGAGTTCGGAGAGACCCAGTACTTC.

This clone was picked up a small number of times. The chain links TRBV6-5 to TRBJ2-7, with TRBD2 identical over 7 bases. This CDR3 region has 14 residues. V gave up 7 bases and J gave up 7 bases; unmatched junction bases: 13. In germline, CDR1 is MNHEY, CDR2 SVGAGI. The CDR3 DNA reads TGTGCCAGCACCTCCTCAACTAGCGTCCAAGAGCAGTACTTC. Protein product: CASTSSTSVQEQYF.

The gene calls are TRBV28 and TRBJ2-1; 11 bases are shared with TRBD1. The germline CDR1 and CDR2 sequences are MDHEN and SYDVKM. The CDR3 loop spans 16 amino acids. V lost 2 bases to trimming and J lost 5 bases; unmatched junction nucleotides: 5. The CDR3 DNA reads as TGTGCCAGCAGTTTACCCGGGACAGGGGGTAACAATGAGCAGTTCTTC. Amino acids: CASSLPGTGGNNEQFF.

V is TRBV30 and J is TRBJ2-2, with a weak D call TRBD2 (5 bases). The CDR3 is 15 residues long. Trimming cost V 1 base and J 3 bases, with 12 bases left between them. CDR1 GTSNPN and CDR2 SVGIG come from the germline V gene (reference sequence). The CDR3: CAWSASGRDTGELFF. The DNA of the CDR3 is TGTGCCTGGAGTGCAAGCGGTAGGGACACCGGGGAGCTGTTTTTT.

The genes are TRBV29-1 and TRBJ2-7; D possibly corresponds to TRBD2 (6 bases). Germline CDR1 and CDR2: SQVTM and ANQGSEA. This CDR3 is 16 amino acids long. V was shortened by 6 bases and J by 0 bases, with 21 bases between the two germline ends. The CDR3 sequence is CSVAGVERVSSYEQYF. The DNA for the CDR3 is TGCAGCGTCGCCGGGGTAGAGCGGGTCAGCTCCTACGAGCAGTACTTC.

V usage is TRBV7-3 and J usage is TRBJ2-5, with TRBD2 matching over 8 bases. V was pared by 0 bases and J by 5 bases, with 5 bases of the junction left unmatched. The length of the CDR3 is 15 residues. Looked up from germline, CDR1 is SGHTA and CDR2 is FQGTGA. CDR3 nucleotides: TGTGCCAGCAGCTTAACCGGGAGGGCCGGGGAGACCCAGTACTTC. Translated, it gives CASSLTGRAGETQYF.

This chain uses TRBV6-1 with TRBJ1-2; possible D gene TRBD1, 5 bases. This CDR3 is 14 amino acids long. CDR1 is MNHNS, CDR2 SASEGT, per germline. V was clipped by 6 bases and J by 7 bases, with 18 bases between them. The CDR3 nucleotides are TGTGCCAGCAGCGACGTGGGGGGTTCGGGTGGCTACACCTTC. This encodes CASSDVGGSGGYTF.